This TCR beta chain was observed in a study of vaccination and CD4 T cells after COVID-19. Looking at the study overall: Convalescent patients gave post-COVID blood a median about 110 days post-diagnosis, range 35 to 161. The authors used overlapping spike peptides from SARS-CoV-2, HCoV-NL63, HCoV-OC43 and HCoV-229E to stimulate cells.

Study-level points and caveats: Researchers looked at relatively few convalescent patients and had no early post-infection timepoints.

This sample's treatment: approximately nine-day PBMC culture with coronavirus spike peptide pools or control peptides (ViraFEST assay). Peptide pools at approximately 10 ug/ml, together with 7.5 to 10 IU/ml IL-2, were added to cultures of under 2.5 million PBMCs per well. In the case of this clonotype: Its target is unknown.

Once obtained from cultured CD4+ T cells, the DNA was sequenced using the Oncomine TCR Beta short-read assay. TCRdb itself ran the PCR reads through MiXCR, one entry per CDR3 protein. The sample lists about 19,000 distinct CDR3 sequences, approximately 61% seen once, with roughly a tenth in the top ten. Germline CDR1 and CDR2: MNHNS and SASEGT. The ends were cut back, 2 bases at V and 8 bases at J, with 12 bases in the middle. CDR3 length: 13 amino acids. The TCR was taken from a human donor who had recovered from COVID-19. The source was CD4+ T cells from blood, cultured in vitro, collected after SARS-CoV-2 vaccination. This rearrangement joins TRBV6-1 to TRBJ1-2; D gene unclear. CDR3 protein: CASSENGFKGYTF. CDR3 coding DNA: TGTGCCAGCAGTGAAAATGGTTTTAAGGGCTACACCTTC.